This T cell receptor beta chain was sequenced in a study of T cells in Graves' hyperthyroidism and ophthalmopathy. Study-level results: Ophthalmopathy was identified by the model a median about 6 months ahead of onset.

Lactation, pregnancy, other autoimmune disease or uncontrolled infection excluded patients. Fresh peripheral blood, 7.5 to 10 ml of it, supplied the PBMCs. The CDR3 runs 14 residues. V lost 0 bases and J 6 bases, leaving 8 bases between the germline ends. Germline-derived CDR1 and CDR2 are LGHNA and YNFKEQ. The investigators amplified TCR beta CDR3 regions from RNA transcripts. First-round RT-PCR targeting the TCR CDR3 was performed with the HTBI primer set. Each CDR3 protein gets one entry after TCRdb re-called the multiplex PCR reads with MiXCR. The repertoire holds about 360,000 distinct CDR3 sequences, with 13% as singletons. There are a few counts of this clonotype. Its antigen is unknown.

The sample taken for sequencing was blood. The V and J genes are TRBV4-2 and TRBJ2-2; D unresolved. The receptor was isolated from a woman aged 18-35 years with Graves' hyperthyroidism. The CDR3 DNA is TGTGCCAGCAGCCAAGATATGGTTCCCGGGGAGCTGTTTTTT. This codes for CASSQDMVPGELFF.